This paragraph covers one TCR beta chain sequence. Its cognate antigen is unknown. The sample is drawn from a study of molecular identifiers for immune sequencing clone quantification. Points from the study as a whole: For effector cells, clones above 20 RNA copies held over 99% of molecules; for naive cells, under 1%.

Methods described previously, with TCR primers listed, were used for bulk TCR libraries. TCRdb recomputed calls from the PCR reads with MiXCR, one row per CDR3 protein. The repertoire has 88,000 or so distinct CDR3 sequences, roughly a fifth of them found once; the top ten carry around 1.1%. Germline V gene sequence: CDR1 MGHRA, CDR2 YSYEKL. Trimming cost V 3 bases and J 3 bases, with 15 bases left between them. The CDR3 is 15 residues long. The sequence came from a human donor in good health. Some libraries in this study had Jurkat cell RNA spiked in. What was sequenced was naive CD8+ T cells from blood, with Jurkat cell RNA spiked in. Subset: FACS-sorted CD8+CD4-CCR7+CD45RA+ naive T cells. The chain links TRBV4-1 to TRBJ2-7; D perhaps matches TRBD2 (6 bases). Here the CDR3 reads CASSQGRDSYYEQYF. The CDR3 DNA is TGCGCCAGCAGCCAGGGCCGGGACTCCTACTACGAGCAGTACTTC.